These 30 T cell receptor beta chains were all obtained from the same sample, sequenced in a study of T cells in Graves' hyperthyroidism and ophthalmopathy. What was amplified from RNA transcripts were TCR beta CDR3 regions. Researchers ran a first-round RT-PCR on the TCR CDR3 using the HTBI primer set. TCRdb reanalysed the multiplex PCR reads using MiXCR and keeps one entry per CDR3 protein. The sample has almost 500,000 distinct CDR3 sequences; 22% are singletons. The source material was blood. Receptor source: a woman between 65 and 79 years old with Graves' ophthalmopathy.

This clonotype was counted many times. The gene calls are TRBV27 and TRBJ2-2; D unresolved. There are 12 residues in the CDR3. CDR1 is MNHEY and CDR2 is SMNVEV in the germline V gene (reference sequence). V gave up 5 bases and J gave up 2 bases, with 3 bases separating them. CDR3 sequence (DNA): TGTGCCAGCAGTAAAAACACCGGGGAGCTGTTTTTT. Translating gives CASSKNTGELFF.

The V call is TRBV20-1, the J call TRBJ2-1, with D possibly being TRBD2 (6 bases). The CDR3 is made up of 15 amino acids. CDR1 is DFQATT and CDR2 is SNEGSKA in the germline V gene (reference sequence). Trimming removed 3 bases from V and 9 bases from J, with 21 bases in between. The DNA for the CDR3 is TGCAGTGCTAGCCCTGGGACTCGGGGGAGGATTGAGCAGTTCTTC. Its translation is CSASPGTRGRIEQFF.

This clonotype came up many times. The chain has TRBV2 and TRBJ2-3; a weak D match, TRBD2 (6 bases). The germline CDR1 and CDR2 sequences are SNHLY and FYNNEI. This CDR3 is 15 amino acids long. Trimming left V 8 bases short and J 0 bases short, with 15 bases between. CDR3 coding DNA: TGTGCCAGCCGAGGTCGGACTACTAGCACAGATACGCAGTATTTT. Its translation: CASRGRTTSTDTQYF.

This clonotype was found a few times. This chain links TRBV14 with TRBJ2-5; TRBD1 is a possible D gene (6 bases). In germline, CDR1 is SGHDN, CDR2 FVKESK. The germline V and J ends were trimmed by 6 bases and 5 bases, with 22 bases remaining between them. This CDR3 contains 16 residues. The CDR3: CASSLRGAWRAETQYF. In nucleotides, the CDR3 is TGTGCCAGCAGTCTCAGGGGAGCCTGGAGAGCGGAGACCCAGTACTTC.

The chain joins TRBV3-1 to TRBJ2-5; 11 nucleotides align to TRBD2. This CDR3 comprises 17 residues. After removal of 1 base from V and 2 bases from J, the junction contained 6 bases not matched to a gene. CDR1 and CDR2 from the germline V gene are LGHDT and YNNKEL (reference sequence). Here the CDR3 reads CASSQVLAGVEQETQYF. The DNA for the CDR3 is TGTGCCAGCAGCCAAGTACTAGCGGGAGTGGAACAAGAGACCCAGTACTTC.

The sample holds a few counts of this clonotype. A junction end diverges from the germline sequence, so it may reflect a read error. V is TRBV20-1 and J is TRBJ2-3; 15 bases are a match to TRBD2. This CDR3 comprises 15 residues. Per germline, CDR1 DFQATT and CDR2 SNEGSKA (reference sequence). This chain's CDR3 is CSARGLAGGIDTQYF. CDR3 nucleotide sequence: TGCAGTGCCAGAGGACTAGCGGGAGGGATAGATACGCAGTATTTT.

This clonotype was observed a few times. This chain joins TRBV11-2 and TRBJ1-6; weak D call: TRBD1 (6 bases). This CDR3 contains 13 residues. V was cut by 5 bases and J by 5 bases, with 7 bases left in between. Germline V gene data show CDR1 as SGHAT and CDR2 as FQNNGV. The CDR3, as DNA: TGTGCCAGCAGCGGACAGCATAATTCACCCCTCCACTTT. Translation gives CASSGQHNSPLHF.

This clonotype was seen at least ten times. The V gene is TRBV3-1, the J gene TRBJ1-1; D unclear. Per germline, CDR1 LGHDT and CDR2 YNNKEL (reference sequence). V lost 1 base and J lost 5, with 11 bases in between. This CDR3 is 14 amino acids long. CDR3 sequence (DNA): TGTGCCAGCAGCCAAGGGGCGGGTCGGACTGAAGCTTTCTTT. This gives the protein CASSQGAGRTEAFF.

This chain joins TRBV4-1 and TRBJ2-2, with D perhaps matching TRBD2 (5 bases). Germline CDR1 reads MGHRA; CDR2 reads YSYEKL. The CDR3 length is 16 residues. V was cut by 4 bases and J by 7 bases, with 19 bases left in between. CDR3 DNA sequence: TGCGCCAGCAGCCTGCCGGGATTCCCCGCGTACGGGGAGCTGTTTTTT. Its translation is CASSLPGFPAYGELFF.

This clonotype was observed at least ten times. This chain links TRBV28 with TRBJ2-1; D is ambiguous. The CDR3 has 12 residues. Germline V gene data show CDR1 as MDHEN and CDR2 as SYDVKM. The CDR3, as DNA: TGTTCCTCTGAGGCGCCCTCCAATGAGCAGTTCTTC. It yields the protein CSSEAPSNEQFF.

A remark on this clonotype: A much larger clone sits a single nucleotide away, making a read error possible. The CDR3 spells CASSPDSPCSNQPQHF. As DNA, the CDR3 is TGTGCCAGCAGTCCTGACAGCCCCTGTAGCAATCAGCCCCAGCATTTT. The J gene is TRBJ1-5, the V gene TRBV2; tentative D call: TRBD1 (5 bases). The V gene lost 5 bases and the J gene lost 0 bases, with 14 bases spanning the gap. The CDR3 consists of 16 residues. The germline CDR1 and CDR2 sequences are SNHLY and FYNNEI.

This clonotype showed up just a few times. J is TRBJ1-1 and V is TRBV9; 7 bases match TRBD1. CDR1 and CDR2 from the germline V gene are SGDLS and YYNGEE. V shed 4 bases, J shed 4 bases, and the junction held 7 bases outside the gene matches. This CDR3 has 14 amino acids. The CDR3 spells CASSRTGGITEAFF. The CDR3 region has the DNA TGTGCCAGCAGCCGGACAGGAGGGATCACTGAAGCTTTCTTT.

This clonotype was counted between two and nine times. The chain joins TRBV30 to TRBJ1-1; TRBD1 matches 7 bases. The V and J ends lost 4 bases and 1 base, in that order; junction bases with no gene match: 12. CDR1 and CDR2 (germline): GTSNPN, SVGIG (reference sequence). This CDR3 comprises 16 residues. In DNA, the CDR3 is TGTGCCTGGACAGCCCTCTCGGGACAGAAGAACACTGAAGCTTTCTTT. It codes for CAWTALSGQKNTEAFF.

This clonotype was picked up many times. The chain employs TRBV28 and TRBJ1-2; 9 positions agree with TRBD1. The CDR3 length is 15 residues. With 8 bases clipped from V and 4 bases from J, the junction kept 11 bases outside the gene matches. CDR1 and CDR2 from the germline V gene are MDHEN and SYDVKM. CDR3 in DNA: TGTGCCAGCGGATACCGGGACAGGGTCCTCTATGGCTACACCTTC. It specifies CASGYRDRVLYGYTF.

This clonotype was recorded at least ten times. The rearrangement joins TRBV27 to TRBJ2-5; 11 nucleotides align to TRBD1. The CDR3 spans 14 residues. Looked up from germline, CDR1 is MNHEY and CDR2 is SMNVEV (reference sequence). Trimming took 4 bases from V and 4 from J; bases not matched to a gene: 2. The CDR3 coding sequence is TGTGCCAGCAGTTGGACAGGGGGCTTAGAGACCCAGTACTTC. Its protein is CASSWTGGLETQYF.

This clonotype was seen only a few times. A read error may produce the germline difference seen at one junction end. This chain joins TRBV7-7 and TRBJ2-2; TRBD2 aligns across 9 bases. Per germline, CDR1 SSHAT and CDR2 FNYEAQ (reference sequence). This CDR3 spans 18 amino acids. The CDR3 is CASSHISGLAGITGELFF. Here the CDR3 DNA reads TGTGCTAGCAGCCATATTTCAGGGCTAGCGGGAATCACCGGGGAGCTGTTTTTT. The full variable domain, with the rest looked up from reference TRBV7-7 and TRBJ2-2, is GAGVSQSPRYKVTKRGQDVTLRCDPISSHATLYWYQQALGQGPEFLTYFNYEAQPDKSGLPSDRFSAERPEGSISTLTIQRTEQRDSAMYRCASSHISGLAGITGELFFGEGSRLTVL.

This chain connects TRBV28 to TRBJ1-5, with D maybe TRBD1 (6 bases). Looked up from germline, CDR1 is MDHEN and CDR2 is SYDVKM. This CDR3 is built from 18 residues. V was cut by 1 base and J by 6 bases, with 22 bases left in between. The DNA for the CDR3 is TGTGCCAGCAGTTTATCCGGACTTAGGGGGAGGTCAGGTCAGCCCCAGCATTTT. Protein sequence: CASSLSGLRGRSGQPQHF.

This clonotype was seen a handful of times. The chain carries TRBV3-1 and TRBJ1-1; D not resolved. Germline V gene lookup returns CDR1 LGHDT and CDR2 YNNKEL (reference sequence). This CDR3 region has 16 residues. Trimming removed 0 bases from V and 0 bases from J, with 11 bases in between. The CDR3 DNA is TGTGCCAGCAGCCAAGAGAAGGTAGTTTTGAACACTGAAGCTTTCTTT. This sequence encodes CASSQEKVVLNTEAFF.

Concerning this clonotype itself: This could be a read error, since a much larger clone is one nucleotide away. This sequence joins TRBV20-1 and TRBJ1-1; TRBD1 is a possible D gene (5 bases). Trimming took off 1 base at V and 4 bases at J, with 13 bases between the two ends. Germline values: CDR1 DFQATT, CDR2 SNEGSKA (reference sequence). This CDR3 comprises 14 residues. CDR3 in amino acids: CSARGGSPGTEAFF. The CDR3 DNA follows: TGCAGTGCTAGAGGGGGGAGTCCGGGCACTGAAGCTTTCTTT.

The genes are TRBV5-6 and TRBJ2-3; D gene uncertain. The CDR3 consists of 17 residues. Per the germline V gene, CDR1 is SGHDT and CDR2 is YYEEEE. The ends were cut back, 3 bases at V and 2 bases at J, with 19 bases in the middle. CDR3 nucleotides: TGTGCCAGCAGCTCCGACACCTGCACGTACTCCACAGATACGCAGTATTTT. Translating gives CASSSDTCTYSTDTQYF.

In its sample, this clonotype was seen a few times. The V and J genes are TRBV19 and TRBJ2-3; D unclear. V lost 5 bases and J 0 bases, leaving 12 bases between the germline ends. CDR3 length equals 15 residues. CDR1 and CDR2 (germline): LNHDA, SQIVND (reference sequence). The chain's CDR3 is CASSERTASTDTQYF. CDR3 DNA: TGTGCCAGTAGTGAGCGAACGGCTAGCACAGATACGCAGTATTTT.

The CDR3 sequence: CTSSPLVGEQFF. The CDR3 coding sequence is TGTACCAGCAGCCCCCTAGTTGGTGAGCAGTTCTTC. The chain carries TRBV7-2 and TRBJ2-1; D remains unclear. Germline V gives CDR1 SGHTA, CDR2 FQGNSA. V gave up 5 bases and J gave up 9 bases, with 11 bases separating them. This CDR3 contains 12 residues.

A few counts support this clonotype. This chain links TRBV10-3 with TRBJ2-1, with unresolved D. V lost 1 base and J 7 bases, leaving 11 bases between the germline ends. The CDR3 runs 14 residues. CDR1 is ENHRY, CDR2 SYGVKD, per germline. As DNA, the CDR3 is TGTGCCATCAGTGAGTTATTAGGTGCGAATGAGCAGTTCTTC. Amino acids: CAISELLGANEQFF.

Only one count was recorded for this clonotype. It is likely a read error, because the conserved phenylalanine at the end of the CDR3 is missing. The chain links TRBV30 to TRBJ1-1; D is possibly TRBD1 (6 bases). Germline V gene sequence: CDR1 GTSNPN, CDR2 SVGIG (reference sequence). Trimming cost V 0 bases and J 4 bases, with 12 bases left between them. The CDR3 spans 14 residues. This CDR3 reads CAWSVRGAFTEAFL. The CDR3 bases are TGTGCCTGGAGTGTAAGGGGGGCGTTCACTGAAGCTTTCCTT.

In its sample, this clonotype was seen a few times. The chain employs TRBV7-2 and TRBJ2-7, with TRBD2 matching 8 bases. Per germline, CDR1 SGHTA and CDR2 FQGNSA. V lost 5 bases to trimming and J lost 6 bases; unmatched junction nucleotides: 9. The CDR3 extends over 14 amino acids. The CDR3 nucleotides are TGTGCCAGCAGCCCTGGCGGGAGGAGGTCCGAGCAGTACTTC. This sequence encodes CASSPGGRRSEQYF.

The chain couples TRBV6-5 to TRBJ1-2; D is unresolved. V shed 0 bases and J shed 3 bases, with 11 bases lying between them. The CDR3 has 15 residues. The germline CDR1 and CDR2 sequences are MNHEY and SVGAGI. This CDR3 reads CASSYSRVGHYGYTF. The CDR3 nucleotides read TGTGCCAGCAGTTACTCGAGGGTCGGACACTATGGCTACACCTTC.

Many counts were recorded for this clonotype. CDR3 in DNA: TGTGCCAGCAGTCGGGATGTAAATGGCAATCAGCCCCAGCATTTT. Translating gives CASSRDVNGNQPQHF. The rearrangement joins TRBV2 to TRBJ1-5; D is uncertain. Looked up from germline, CDR1 is SNHLY and CDR2 is FYNNEI. Between the trimmed V and J ends, which lost 5 bases and 2 bases, there was a span of 13 bases. CDR3 length: 15 amino acids. Full variable domain (missing parts from reference TRBV2 and TRBJ1-5): EPEVTQTPSHQVTQMGQEVILRCVPISNHLYFYWYRQILGQKVEFLVSFYNNEISEKSEIFDDQFSVERPDGSNFTLKIRSTKLEDSAMYFCASSRDVNGNQPQHFGDGTRLSIL.

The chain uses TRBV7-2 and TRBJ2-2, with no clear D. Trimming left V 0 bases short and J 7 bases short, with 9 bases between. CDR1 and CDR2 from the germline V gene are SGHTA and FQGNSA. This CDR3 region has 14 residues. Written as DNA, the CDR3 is TGTGCCAGCAGCTTAGCGCTAAGGGACGGGGAGCTGTTTTTT. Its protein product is CASSLALRDGELFF.

CDR3 protein: CASSPTTGAYTEAFF. The CDR3 DNA follows: TGTGCCAGCAGTCCCACGACAGGGGCCTACACTGAAGCTTTCTTT. The genes are TRBV27 and TRBJ1-1, with 8 bases matching TRBD1. J gave up 3 bases and V 5 bases, and 8 bases lay outside the gene matches. The germline CDR1 and CDR2 sequences are MNHEY and SMNVEV (reference sequence). The CDR3 is 15 residues long.

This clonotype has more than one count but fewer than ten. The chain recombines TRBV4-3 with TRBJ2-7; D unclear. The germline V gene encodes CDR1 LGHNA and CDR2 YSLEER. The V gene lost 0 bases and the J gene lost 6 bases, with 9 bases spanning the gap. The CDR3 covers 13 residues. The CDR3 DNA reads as TGCGCCAGCAGCCAAGATGAAGCGTCCGAGCAGTACTTC. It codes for CASSQDEASEQYF.